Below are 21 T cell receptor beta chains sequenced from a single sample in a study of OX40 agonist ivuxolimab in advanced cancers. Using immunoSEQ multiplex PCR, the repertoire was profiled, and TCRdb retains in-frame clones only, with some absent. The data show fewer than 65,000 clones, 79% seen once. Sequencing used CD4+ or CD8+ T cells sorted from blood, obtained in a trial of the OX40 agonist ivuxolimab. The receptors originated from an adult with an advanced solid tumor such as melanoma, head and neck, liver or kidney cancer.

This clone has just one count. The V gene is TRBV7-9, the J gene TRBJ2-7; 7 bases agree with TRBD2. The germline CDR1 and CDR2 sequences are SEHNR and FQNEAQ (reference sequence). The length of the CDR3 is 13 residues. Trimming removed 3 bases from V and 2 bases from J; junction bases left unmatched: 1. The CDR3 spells CASSFGTTYEQYF. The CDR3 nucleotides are TGTGCCAGCAGCTTTGGGACTACCTACGAGCAGTACTTC.

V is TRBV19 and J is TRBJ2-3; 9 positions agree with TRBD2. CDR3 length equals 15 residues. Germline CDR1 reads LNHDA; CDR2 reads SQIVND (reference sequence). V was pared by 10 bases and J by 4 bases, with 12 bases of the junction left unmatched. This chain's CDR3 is CATTGRGGFADTQYF. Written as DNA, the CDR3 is TGTGCCACTACGGGGCGGGGGGGCTTTGCAGATACGCAGTATTTT.

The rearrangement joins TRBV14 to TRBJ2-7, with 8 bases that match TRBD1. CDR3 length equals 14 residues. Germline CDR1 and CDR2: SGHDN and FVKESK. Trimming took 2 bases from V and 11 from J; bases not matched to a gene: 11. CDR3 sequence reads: CASSQIRAGGPEYF. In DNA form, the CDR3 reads TGTGCCAGCAGCCAAATAAGGGCAGGGGGCCCGGAGTACTTC. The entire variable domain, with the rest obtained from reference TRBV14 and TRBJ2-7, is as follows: EAGVTQFPSHSVIEKGQTVTLRCDPISGHDNLYWYRRVMGKEIKFLLHFVKESKQDESGMPNNRFLAERTGGTYSTLKVQPAELEDSGVYFCASSQIRAGGPEYFGPGTRLTVT.

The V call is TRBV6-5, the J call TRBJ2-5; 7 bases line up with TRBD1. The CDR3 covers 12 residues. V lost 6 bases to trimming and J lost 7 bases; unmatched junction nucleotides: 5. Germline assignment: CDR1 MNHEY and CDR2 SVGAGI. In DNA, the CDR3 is TGTGCCAGCAGCCCGGACAGGTCGACCCAGTACTTC. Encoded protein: CASSPDRSTQYF.

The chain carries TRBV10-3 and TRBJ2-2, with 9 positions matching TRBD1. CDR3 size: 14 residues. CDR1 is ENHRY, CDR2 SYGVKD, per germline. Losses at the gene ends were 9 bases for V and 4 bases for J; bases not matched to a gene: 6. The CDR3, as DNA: TGTGCCATAATCGGACAGGGGTCCACCGGGGAGCTGTTTTTT. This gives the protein CAIIGQGSTGELFF.

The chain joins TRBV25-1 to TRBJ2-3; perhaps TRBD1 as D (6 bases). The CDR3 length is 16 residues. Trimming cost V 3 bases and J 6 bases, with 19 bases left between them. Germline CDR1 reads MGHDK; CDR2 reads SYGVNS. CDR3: CASSDSSATGLDTQYF. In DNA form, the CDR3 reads TGTGCCAGCAGTGATTCTTCTGCCACAGGGTTGGATACGCAGTATTTT.

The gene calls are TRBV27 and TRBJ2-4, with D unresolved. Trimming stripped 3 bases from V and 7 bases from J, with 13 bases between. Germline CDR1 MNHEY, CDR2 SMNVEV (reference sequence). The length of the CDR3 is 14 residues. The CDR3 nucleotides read TGTGCCAGCAGTTTTAGCCCCTCGGCCAACATTCAGTACTTC. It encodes CASSFSPSANIQYF.

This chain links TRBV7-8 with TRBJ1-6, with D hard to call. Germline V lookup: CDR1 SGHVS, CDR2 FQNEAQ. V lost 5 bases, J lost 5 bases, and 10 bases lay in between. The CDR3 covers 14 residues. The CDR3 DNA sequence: TGTGCCAGCAGCAACCGGGCACATAATTCACCCCTCCACTTT. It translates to CASSNRAHNSPLHF.

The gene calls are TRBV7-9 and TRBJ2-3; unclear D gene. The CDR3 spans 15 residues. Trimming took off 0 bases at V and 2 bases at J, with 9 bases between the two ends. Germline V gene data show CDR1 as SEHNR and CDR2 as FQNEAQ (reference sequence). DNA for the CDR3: TGTGCCAGCAGCTTAGCGCGGCCACCCACAGATACGCAGTATTTT. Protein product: CASSLARPPTDTQYF. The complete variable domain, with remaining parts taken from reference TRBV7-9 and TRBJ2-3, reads DTGVSQNPRHKITKRGQNVTFRCDPISEHNRLYWYRQTLGQGPEFLTYFQNEAQLEKSRLLSDRFSAERPKGSFSTLEIQRTEQGDSAMYLCASSLARPPTDTQYFGPGTRLTVL.

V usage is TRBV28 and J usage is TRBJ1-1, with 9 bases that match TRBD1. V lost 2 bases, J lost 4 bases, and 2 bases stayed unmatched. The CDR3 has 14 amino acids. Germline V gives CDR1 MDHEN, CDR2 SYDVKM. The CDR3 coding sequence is TGTGCCAGCAGTTTAACAGGGGGCGGCACTGAAGCTTTCTTT. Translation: CASSLTGGGTEAFF.

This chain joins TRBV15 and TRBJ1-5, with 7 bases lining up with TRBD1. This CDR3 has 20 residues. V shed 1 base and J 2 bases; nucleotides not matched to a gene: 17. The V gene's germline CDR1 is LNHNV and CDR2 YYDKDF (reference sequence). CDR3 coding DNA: TGTGCCACCAGCAGAGTTCCCGACAGGGAGGCCATTCGGCGCAATCAGCCCCAGCATTTT. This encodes CATSRVPDREAIRRNQPQHF.

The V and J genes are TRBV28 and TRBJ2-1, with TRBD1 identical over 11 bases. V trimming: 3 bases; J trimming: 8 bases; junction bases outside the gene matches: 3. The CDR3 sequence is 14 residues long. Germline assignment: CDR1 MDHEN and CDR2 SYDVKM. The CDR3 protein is CASSFGDRGDEQFF. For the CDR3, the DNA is TGTGCCAGCAGTTTTGGGGACAGGGGGGATGAGCAGTTCTTC.

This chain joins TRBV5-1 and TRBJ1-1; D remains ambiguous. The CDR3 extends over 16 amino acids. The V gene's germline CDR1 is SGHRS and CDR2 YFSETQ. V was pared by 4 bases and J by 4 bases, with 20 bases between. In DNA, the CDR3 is TGCGCCAGCAGCAACGGCCCAGGTGAGATAGGCACTGAAGCTTTCTTT. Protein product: CASSNGPGEIGTEAFF.

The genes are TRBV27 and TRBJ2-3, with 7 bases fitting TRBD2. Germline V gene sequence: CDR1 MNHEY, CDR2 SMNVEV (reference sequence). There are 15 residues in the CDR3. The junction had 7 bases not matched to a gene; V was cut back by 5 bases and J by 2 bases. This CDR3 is CASSAREPFTDTQYF. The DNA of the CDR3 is TGTGCCAGCAGTGCGCGGGAGCCCTTCACAGATACGCAGTATTTT.

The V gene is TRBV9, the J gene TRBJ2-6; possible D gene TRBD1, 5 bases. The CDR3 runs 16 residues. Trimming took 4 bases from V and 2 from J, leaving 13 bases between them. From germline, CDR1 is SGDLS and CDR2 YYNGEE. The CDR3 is CASSKRTGPGANVLTF. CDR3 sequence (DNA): TGTGCCAGCAGCAAACGAACAGGTCCTGGGGCCAACGTCCTGACTTTC.

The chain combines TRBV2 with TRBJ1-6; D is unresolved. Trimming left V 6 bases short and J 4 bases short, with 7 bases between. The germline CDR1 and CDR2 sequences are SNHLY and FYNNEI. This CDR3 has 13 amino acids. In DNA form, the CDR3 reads TGTGCCAGCAGGCTACTTTATAATTCACCCCTCCACTTT. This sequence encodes CASRLLYNSPLHF.

The CDR3 DNA follows: TGTGCCAGCAGTTACTCAGCCCGACTTAGCTATGGCTACACCTTC. Amino acids: CASSYSARLSYGYTF. The chain joins TRBV6-5 to TRBJ1-2, with no clear D. Germline V gene lookup returns CDR1 MNHEY and CDR2 SVGAGI. The CDR3 extends over 15 amino acids. Between the trimmed V and J ends, which lost 0 bases and 4 bases, there was a span of 12 bases.

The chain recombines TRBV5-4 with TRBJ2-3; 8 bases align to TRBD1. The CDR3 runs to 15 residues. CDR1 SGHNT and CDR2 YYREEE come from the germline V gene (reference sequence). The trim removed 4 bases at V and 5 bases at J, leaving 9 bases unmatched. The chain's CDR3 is CASSLQGARIDTQYF. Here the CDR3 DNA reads TGTGCCAGCAGCCTGCAGGGGGCGAGGATAGATACGCAGTATTTT.

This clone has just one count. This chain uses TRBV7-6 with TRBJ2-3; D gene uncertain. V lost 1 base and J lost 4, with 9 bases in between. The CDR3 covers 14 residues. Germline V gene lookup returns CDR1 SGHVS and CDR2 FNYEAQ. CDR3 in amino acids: CASSLEISADTQYF. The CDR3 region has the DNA TGTGCCAGCAGCTTAGAGATTAGTGCAGATACGCAGTATTTT.

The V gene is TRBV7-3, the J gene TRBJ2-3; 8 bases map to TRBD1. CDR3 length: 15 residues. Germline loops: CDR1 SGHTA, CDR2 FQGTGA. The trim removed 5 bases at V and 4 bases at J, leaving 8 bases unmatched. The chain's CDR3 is CASSRQGAGADTQYF. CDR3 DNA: TGTGCCAGCAGCCGGCAGGGGGCAGGGGCAGATACGCAGTATTTT.

CDR3: CASSYGPGTWAQYF. CDR3 DNA sequence: TGTGCCAGCAGTTACGGTCCCGGGACTTGGGCCCAGTACTTC. The genes are TRBV6-5 and TRBJ2-5; tentatively, D is TRBD2 (6 bases). The CDR3 runs 14 residues. V was trimmed by 2 bases and J by 9 bases, leaving 16 bases between them. Germline loops: CDR1 MNHEY, CDR2 SVGAGI.